The rows below give T cell receptor beta chains drawn from one sample of a study of T cell changes during pregnancy in multiple sclerosis. TCRdb keeps only in-frame clones here, not all; method: immunoSEQ multiplex PCR. The data hold roughly 25,000 clones, with 75% to 90% observed a single time. The source material was CD8+ T cells from peripheral blood mononuclear cells, sampled in the second trimester of pregnancy. Every receptor here comes from a female donor with multiple sclerosis, enrolled in a pregnancy study. CDR3s include the opening cysteine and the closing phenylalanine or tryptophan. Each record gives: J gene, D gene, V gene, clone size, CDR3 DNA, CDR3 protein. D genes are given only for firm matches. Clone size, where shown, is once, few, many, or a class for clones that have expanded.

J gene: TRBJ2-1
D gene: TRBD1
V gene: TRBV2
clone size: -
CDR3 DNA: TGTGCCAGCAGCGGGACAGGGTGGTCCTACAATGAGCAGTTCTTC
CDR3 protein: CASSGTGWSYNEQFF

J gene: TRBJ2-7
D gene: TRBD2
V gene: TRBV11-2
clone size: -
CDR3 DNA: TGTGCCAGCAGCTTAGTACTAGCGGACTACGAGCAGTACTTC
CDR3 protein: CASSLVLADYEQYF

J gene: TRBJ2-3
D gene: TRBD2
V gene: TRBV19
clone size: -
CDR3 DNA: TGTGCCAGTAGTATACTAGCGGGAGGCACAGATACGCAGTATTTT
CDR3 protein: CASSILAGGTDTQYF

J gene: TRBJ1-3
D gene: -
V gene: TRBV9
clone size: -
CDR3 DNA: TGTGCCAGCAGCGGTTCTGCGGACACCATATATTTT
CDR3 protein: CASSGSADTIYF

J gene: TRBJ2-3
D gene: -
V gene: TRBV27
clone size: -
CDR3 DNA: TGTGCCAGCAGTCTAGCCCTCACAGATACGCAGTATTTT
CDR3 protein: CASSLALTDTQYF

J gene: TRBJ1-2
D gene: -
V gene: TRBV7-9
clone size: -
CDR3 DNA: TGTGCCAGCAGCTTTATCCGGGACACCTATAACTATGGCTACACCTTC
CDR3 protein: CASSFIRDTYNYGYTF

J gene: TRBJ1-2
D gene: TRBD1
V gene: TRBV28
clone size: -
CDR3 DNA: TGTGCCAGCAGTTCGGGACAGGGGGCTTATGGCTACACCTTC
CDR3 protein: CASSSGQGAYGYTF

J gene: TRBJ1-1
D gene: TRBD1
V gene: TRBV25-1
clone size: -
CDR3 DNA: TGTGCCAGCAGAATACAGGGGTACACTGAAGCTTTCTTT
CDR3 protein: CASRIQGYTEAFF

J gene: TRBJ2-3
D gene: -
V gene: TRBV5-1
clone size: -
CDR3 DNA: TGCGCCAGCAGCTGGGGACTTCGCACAGATACGCAGTATTTT
CDR3 protein: CASSWGLRTDTQYF

J gene: TRBJ2-7
D gene: -
V gene: TRBV5-4
clone size: -
CDR3 DNA: TGTGCCAGCAGCTTGGGAGACAGGTCCTACGAGCAGTACTTC
CDR3 protein: CASSLGDRSYEQYF

J gene: TRBJ2-3
D gene: TRBD2
V gene: TRBV7-3
clone size: -
CDR3 DNA: TGTGCCAGCAGCTCGTCCCTCCCTGGAGCGGGAGGTTTTGTAGATACGCAGTATTTT
CDR3 protein: CASSSSLPGAGGFVDTQYF

J gene: TRBJ2-1
D gene: TRBD2
V gene: TRBV27
clone size: -
CDR3 DNA: TGTGCCAGCAGTTGGGGGGGGGACAATGAGCAGTTCTTC
CDR3 protein: CASSWGGDNEQFF

J gene: TRBJ2-5
D gene: TRBD2
V gene: TRBV14
clone size: -
CDR3 DNA: TGTGCCAGCAGCCACAGGACTAGCGGTGAAGAGACCCAGTACTTC
CDR3 protein: CASSHRTSGEETQYF

J gene: TRBJ2-6
D gene: -
V gene: TRBV4-2
clone size: -
CDR3 DNA: TGTGCCAGCAGCGAGGGGCAGGGAGGCTCTGGGGCCAACGTCCTGACTTTC
CDR3 protein: CASSEGQGGSGANVLTF

J gene: TRBJ2-7
D gene: -
V gene: TRBV11-2
clone size: -
CDR3 DNA: TGTGCCAGCAGCTTATCTAATACAGTCCTCGAGCAGTACTTC
CDR3 protein: CASSLSNTVLEQYF

J gene: TRBJ2-7
D gene: TRBD2
V gene: TRBV6-5
clone size: -
CDR3 DNA: TGTGCCAGTCGACCGGGGACTAGCGGGACATACGAGCAGTACTTC
CDR3 protein: CASRPGTSGTYEQYF

J gene: TRBJ2-7
D gene: TRBD1
V gene: TRBV5-5
clone size: -
CDR3 DNA: TGTGCCAGCAGCTTTGGGACAGGGGACTACGAGCAGTACTTC
CDR3 protein: CASSFGTGDYEQYF

J gene: TRBJ2-1
D gene: TRBD1
V gene: TRBV7-9
clone size: -
CDR3 DNA: TGTGCCAGCAGCTTAGCGACAGGGGGCACACATGCCTACAATGAGCAGTTCTTC
CDR3 protein: CASSLATGGTHAYNEQFF

J gene: TRBJ2-1
D gene: -
V gene: TRBV28
clone size: -
CDR3 DNA: TGTGCCAGCAGCCCGGACAACCTTGGCAATGAGCAGTTCTTC
CDR3 protein: CASSPDNLGNEQFF

J gene: TRBJ2-3
D gene: TRBD2
V gene: TRBV6-4
clone size: once
CDR3 DNA: TGTGCCAGCAGTGACTCGATATCAGCGGGAGGTACAGATACGCAGTATTTT
CDR3 protein: CASSDSISAGGTDTQYF

J gene: TRBJ1-5
D gene: -
V gene: TRBV28
clone size: -
CDR3 DNA: TGTGCCAGCATTCCCCAGGGTCGGAGCAATCAGCCCCAGCATTTT
CDR3 protein: CASIPQGRSNQPQHF

J gene: TRBJ2-2
D gene: TRBD2
V gene: TRBV7-2
clone size: -
CDR3 DNA: TGTGCCAGCAGCCTAAGCGGGAGGTCGAGCACCGGGGAGCTGTTTTTT
CDR3 protein: CASSLSGRSSTGELFF

J gene: TRBJ2-3
D gene: TRBD2
V gene: TRBV9
clone size: -
CDR3 DNA: TGTGCCAGCAGCGTAGAGGGGGGGACTAGCGGGACGAGCACAGATACGCAGTATTTT
CDR3 protein: CASSVEGGTSGTSTDTQYF

J gene: TRBJ1-1
D gene: TRBD1
V gene: TRBV7-9
clone size: -
CDR3 DNA: TGTGCCAGCAGCCCGGGACAGGGGAGGGACACTGAAGCTTTCTTT
CDR3 protein: CASSPGQGRDTEAFF

J gene: TRBJ1-5
D gene: TRBD1
V gene: TRBV25-1
clone size: -
CDR3 DNA: TGTGCCAGCAGTGCGGGACAGGGGGCCGATCAGCCCCAGCATTTT
CDR3 protein: CASSAGQGADQPQHF

J gene: TRBJ2-3
D gene: TRBD2
V gene: TRBV2
clone size: -
CDR3 DNA: TGTGCCAGCAGTTCACTAGCGGGAGCAGATACGCAGTATTTT
CDR3 protein: CASSSLAGADTQYF

J gene: TRBJ2-1
D gene: -
V gene: TRBV2
clone size: -
CDR3 DNA: TGTGCCAGCAGTCAGGACTCATCTCTCGATGAGCAGTTCTTC
CDR3 protein: CASSQDSSLDEQFF

J gene: TRBJ2-7
D gene: -
V gene: TRBV27
clone size: few
CDR3 DNA: TGTGCCAGCAGTTTGGTTAGCGGAACCTACGAGCAGTACTTC
CDR3 protein: CASSLVSGTYEQYF

J gene: TRBJ2-7
D gene: TRBD1
V gene: TRBV7-8
clone size: once
CDR3 DNA: TGTGCCAGCAGCTCATTCCCAAGGGGGGACAGGGCGAACCTATACGAGCAGTACTTC
CDR3 protein: CASSSFPRGDRANLYEQYF

J gene: TRBJ2-2
D gene: -
V gene: TRBV28
clone size: -
CDR3 DNA: TGTGCCAGCAACGTCATGGGGCGCGACACCGGGGAGCTGTTTTTT
CDR3 protein: CASNVMGRDTGELFF

J gene: TRBJ2-7
D gene: TRBD2
V gene: TRBV28
clone size: -
CDR3 DNA: TGTGCCAGCAGGGAGTGGGGACTAGTATCCCACGAGCAGTACTTC
CDR3 protein: CASREWGLVSHEQYF

J gene: TRBJ2-1
D gene: -
V gene: TRBV7-3
clone size: -
CDR3 DNA: TGTGCCAGCAGCTTAACTGGGGGGAGTAATGAGCAGTTCTTC
CDR3 protein: CASSLTGGSNEQFF

J gene: TRBJ1-2
D gene: TRBD1
V gene: TRBV6-6
clone size: -
CDR3 DNA: TGTGCCAGCAGTTATGGGGACAGCCGTAACTATGGCTACACCTTC
CDR3 protein: CASSYGDSRNYGYTF

J gene: TRBJ2-7
D gene: TRBD2
V gene: TRBV27
clone size: -
CDR3 DNA: TGTGCCAGCAGACTAGCGGAGCCCTACGAGCAGTACTTC
CDR3 protein: CASRLAEPYEQYF